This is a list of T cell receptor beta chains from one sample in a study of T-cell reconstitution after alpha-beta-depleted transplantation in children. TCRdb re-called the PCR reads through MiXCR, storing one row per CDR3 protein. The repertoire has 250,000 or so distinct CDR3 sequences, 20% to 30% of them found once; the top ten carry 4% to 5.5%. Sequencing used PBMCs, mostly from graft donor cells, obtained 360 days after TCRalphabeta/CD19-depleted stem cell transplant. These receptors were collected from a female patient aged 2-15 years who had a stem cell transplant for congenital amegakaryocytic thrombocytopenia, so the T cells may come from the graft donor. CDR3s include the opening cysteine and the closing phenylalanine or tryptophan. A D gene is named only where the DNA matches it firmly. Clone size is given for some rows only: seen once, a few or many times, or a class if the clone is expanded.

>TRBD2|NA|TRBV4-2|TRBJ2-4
CASSRGLAKAKNIQYF
TGTGCCAGCAGCCGGGGACTAGCGAAAGCCAAAAACATTCAGTACTTC
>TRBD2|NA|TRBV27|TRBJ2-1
CASSHRLAAYNEQFF
TGTGCCAGCAGTCACCGACTAGCGGCCTACAATGAGCAGTTCTTC
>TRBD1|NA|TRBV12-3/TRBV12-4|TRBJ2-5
CASSRHRGRIETQYF
TGTGCCAGCAGCCGACACAGGGGGCGGATTGAGACCCAGTACTTC
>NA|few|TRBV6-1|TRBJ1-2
CASSLSLQGRGYTF
TGTGCCAGCAGCCTCTCCCTCCAGGGTCGGGGCTACACCTTC
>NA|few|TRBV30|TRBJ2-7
CAWSVRRRVPYEQYF
TGTGCCTGGAGTGTACGGAGAAGAGTCCCCTACGAGCAGTACTTC
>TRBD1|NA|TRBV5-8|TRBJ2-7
CASSLARDSFTAYEQYF
TGTGCCAGCAGCTTGGCCCGGGACAGTTTCACCGCCTACGAGCAGTACTTC
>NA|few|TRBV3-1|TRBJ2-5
CASSQVGKTQETQYF
TGTGCCAGCAGCCAAGTTGGGAAAACCCAAGAGACCCAGTACTTC
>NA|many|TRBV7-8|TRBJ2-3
CASSSVPWPSTDTQYF
TGTGCCAGCAGCTCAGTTCCGTGGCCTAGCACAGATACGCAGTATTTT
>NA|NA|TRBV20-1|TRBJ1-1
CSARGGWHTEAFF
TGCAGTGCTAGAGGGGGGTGGCACACTGAAGCTTTCTTT
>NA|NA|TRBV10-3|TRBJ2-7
CAISEVRGALGDYEQYF
TGTGCCATCAGTGAGGTTCGGGGGGCCCTCGGGGACTACGAGCAGTACTTC
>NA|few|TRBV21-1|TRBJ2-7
CASSKTWTGSSYEQYF
TGTGCCAGCAGCAAGACCTGGACAGGGAGCTCCTACGAGCAGTACTTC
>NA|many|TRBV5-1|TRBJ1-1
CASSSTGGRTEAFF
TGCGCCAGCAGCTCGACGGGGGGAAGAACTGAAGCTTTCTTT
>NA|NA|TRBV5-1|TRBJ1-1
CASSLGGQGVSNTEAFF
TGCGCCAGCAGCTTGGGGGGGCAGGGTGTTTCGAACACTGAAGCTTTCTTT
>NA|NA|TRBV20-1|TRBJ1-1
CSASVGRYTEAFF
TGCAGTGCTAGCGTTGGTCGTTACACTGAAGCTTTCTTT
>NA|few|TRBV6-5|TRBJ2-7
CASSYGGARGEQYF
TGTGCCAGCAGTTACGGGGGAGCCCGTGGCGAGCAGTACTTC
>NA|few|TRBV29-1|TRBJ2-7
CSVAGASYEQYF
TGCAGCGTCGCAGGGGCATCCTACGAGCAGTACTTC
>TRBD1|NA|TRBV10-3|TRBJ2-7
CAISESRRTGPNEQYF
TGTGCCATCAGTGAGTCGAGACGGACAGGGCCCAACGAGCAGTACTTC
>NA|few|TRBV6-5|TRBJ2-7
CASRTATYEQYF
TGTGCCAGCAGGACGGCTACCTACGAGCAGTACTTC
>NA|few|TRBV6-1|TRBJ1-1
CASRQIKTEMNTEAFF
TGTGCCAGCAGGCAGATAAAGACAGAGATGAACACTGAAGCTTTCTTT
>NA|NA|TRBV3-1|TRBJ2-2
CASSVDPNTGELFF
TGTGCCAGCAGCGTCGACCCGAACACCGGGGAGCTGTTTTTT
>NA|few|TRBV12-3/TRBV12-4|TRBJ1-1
CASSLQFPGLPGVTEAFF
TGTGCCAGCAGTTTACAATTCCCGGGCCTCCCAGGGGTCACTGAAGCTTTCTTT
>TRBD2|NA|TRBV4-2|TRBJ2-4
CASSHSRTSGPALAKNIQYF
TGTGCCAGCAGCCACTCCCGGACTAGCGGGCCTGCCTTAGCCAAAAACATTCAGTACTTC
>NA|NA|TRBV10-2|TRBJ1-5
CASRDLGQPQHF
TGCGCCAGCCGGGACCTGGGGCAGCCCCAGCATTTT
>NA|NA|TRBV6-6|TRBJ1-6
CASSYRGIPLHF
TGTGCCAGCAGTTACAGGGGTATACCCCTCCACTTT
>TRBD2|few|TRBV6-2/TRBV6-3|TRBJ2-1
CASSSHGLAEISIYNEQFF
TGTGCCAGCAGCTCTCACGGACTAGCAGAGATCTCCATCTACAATGAGCAGTTCTTC
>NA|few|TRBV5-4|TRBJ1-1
CASSSGKRGLKAEAFF
TGTGCCAGCAGTTCGGGGAAACGGGGTCTGAAGGCTGAAGCTTTCTTT